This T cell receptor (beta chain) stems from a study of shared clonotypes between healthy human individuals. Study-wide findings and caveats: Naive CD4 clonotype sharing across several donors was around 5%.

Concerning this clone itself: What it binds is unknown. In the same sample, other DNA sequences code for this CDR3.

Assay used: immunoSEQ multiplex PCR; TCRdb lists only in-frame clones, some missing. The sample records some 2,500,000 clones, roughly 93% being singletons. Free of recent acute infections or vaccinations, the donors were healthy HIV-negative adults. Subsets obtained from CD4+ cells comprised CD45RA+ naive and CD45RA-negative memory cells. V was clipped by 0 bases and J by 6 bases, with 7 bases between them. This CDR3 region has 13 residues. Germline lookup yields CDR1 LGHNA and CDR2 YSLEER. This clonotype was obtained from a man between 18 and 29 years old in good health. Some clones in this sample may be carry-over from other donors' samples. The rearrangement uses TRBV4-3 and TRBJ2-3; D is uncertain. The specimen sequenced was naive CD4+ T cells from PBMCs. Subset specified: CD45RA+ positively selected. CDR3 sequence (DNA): TGCGCCAGCAGCCAAGAAGGGTTGGATACGCAGTATTTT. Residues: CASSQEGLDTQYF.